One sample yielded the 29 T cell receptor beta chains listed below, sequenced in a study of identical twins (dated by TCRdb to 2015 to 2016). Library creation used 5' RACE. Instrument on record: Illumina HiSeq 2000. The public reads were reanalyzed by TCRdb: fastp trimming at Q25, MiXCR alignment, in-frame beta chains only. Here each entry gathers all rows of one CDR3 protein and keeps the most common genes and DNA. The sample table contains hundreds of thousands of distinct CDR3 sequences; only one count was recorded for less than 10% of them. Of the sample, around 5.1% falls within the top ten clones. Sequencing used memory (CD45RO+) T cells sorted from blood. The meaning of the sample's cell subset or site label: CD45RO+ enriched T cells. The receptors stem from a woman aged 18 to 35 in good health.

This clonotype appeared a few times. This chain connects TRBV20-1 to TRBJ2-1, with 13 bases lining up with TRBD2. Looked up from germline, CDR1 is DFQATT and CDR2 is SNEGSKA (reference sequence). Germline trimming cut 5 bases from V and 4 bases from J; bases unmatched to any gene: 8. There are 16 residues in the CDR3. The chain's CDR3 is CSAPNLLAGGYNEQFF. CDR3 nucleotides: TGCAGTGCTCCGAACCTACTAGCGGGAGGGTACAATGAGCAGTTCTTC.

The chain joins TRBV4-2 to TRBJ1-5, with 7 bases identical to TRBD1. Germline V gene data show CDR1 as LGHNA and CDR2 as YNFKEQ. Losses at the gene ends were 0 bases for V and 5 bases for J; bases not matched to a gene: 7. This CDR3 is built from 16 residues. The CDR3 protein is CASSQDEDRDYQPQHF. CDR3 DNA: TGTGCCAGCAGCCAAGATGAAGACAGGGACTATCAGCCCCAGCATTTT.

The chain joins TRBV3-1 to TRBJ1-6, with a tentative D call TRBD1 (6 bases). The ends were cut back, 4 bases at V and 7 bases at J, with 17 bases in the middle. Germline V CDR1 and CDR2: LGHDT, YNNKEL (reference sequence). The CDR3 has 16 residues. The CDR3 coding sequence is TGTGCCAGCAGCCTTCAGGGGACCGTTGGGAATTCACCCCTCCACTTT. This gives the protein CASSLQGTVGNSPLHF.

This sequence joins TRBV7-9 and TRBJ2-2; D perhaps matches TRBD1 (6 bases). The CDR3 has 12 amino acids. Germline lookup yields CDR1 SEHNR and CDR2 FQNEAQ (reference sequence). V lost 10 bases, J lost 5 bases, and 11 bases lay in between. The DNA of the CDR3 is TGTGCCACCCAGGGGCGGACCGGGGAGCTGTTTTTT. Encoded protein: CATQGRTGELFF.

The rearrangement uses TRBV12-3 or TRBV12-4 and TRBJ2-1, with unresolved D. With 1 base removed from V and 9 bases from J, the gap between germline ends came to 13 bases. The CDR3 spans 14 residues. The CDR3 DNA sequence: TGTGCCAGCAGTTTAGTGGCAGCTACAGTTGAGCAGTTCTTC. Amino acid sequence: CASSLVAATVEQFF.

This chain joins TRBV11-2 and TRBJ2-7; D possibly corresponds to TRBD2 (7 bases). Germline V gene lookup returns CDR1 SGHAT and CDR2 FQNNGV. V was pared by 5 bases and J by 2 bases, with 19 bases between. The CDR3 spans 16 residues. The CDR3 DNA reads TGTGCCAGCAGCCCCAGAATTGGGGGGGGCACCTACGAGCAGTACTTC. Residues: CASSPRIGGGTYEQYF.

The rearrangement links TRBV20-1 to TRBJ1-6; the D gene is possibly TRBD1 (6 bases). Trimming pared 5 bases from V and 9 bases from J, leaving 17 bases between. Per germline, CDR1 DFQATT and CDR2 SNEGSKA (reference sequence). The CDR3 loop spans 14 amino acids. This CDR3 is CSALSTGGASPLHF. CDR3 bases: TGCAGTGCTCTTTCGACAGGAGGCGCTTCACCCCTCCACTTT.

This sequence joins TRBV20-1 and TRBJ1-1; D remains ambiguous. CDR3 length equals 12 residues. The V end was cut by 1 base, the J end by 7 bases, with 10 bases between. Per germline, CDR1 DFQATT and CDR2 SNEGSKA (reference sequence). CDR3 protein: CSARGGGIEAFF. The DNA for the CDR3 is TGCAGTGCTAGAGGGGGAGGGATTGAAGCTTTCTTT.

This clonotype was picked up many times. This chain links TRBV10-2 with TRBJ2-1; 8 positions agree with TRBD1. Germline trimming cut 2 bases from V and 6 bases from J; bases unmatched to any gene: 6. Germline values: CDR1 WSHSY, CDR2 SAAADI. The CDR3 loop spans 15 amino acids. This CDR3 is CASSEGDRWGNEQFF. Written as DNA, the CDR3 is TGCGCCAGCAGTGAGGGGGACAGGTGGGGCAATGAGCAGTTCTTC.

The rearrangement joins TRBV11-2 to TRBJ2-1; 10 bases fit TRBD2. The CDR3 has 17 residues. V gave up 1 base and J gave up 6 bases; unmatched junction bases: 9. CDR1 and CDR2 (germline): SGHAT, FQNNGV. CDR3 sequence (DNA): TGTGCCAGCAGCTTAGTGGGGAGCGGGAGGGTCGGCAATGAGCAGTTCTTC. It yields the protein CASSLVGSGRVGNEQFF. Supplemented by reference TRBV11-2 and TRBJ2-1, the full variable domain reads EAGVAQSPRYKIIEKRQSVAFWCNPISGHATLYWYQQILGQGPKLLIQFQNNGVVDDSQLPKDRFSAERLKGVDSTLKIQPAKLEDSAVYLCASSLVGSGRVGNEQFFGPGTRLTVL.

The chain combines TRBV30 with TRBJ1-6, with TRBD1 matching 9 bases. The CDR3 sequence is 14 residues long. CDR1 and CDR2 from the germline V gene are GTSNPN and SVGIG (reference sequence). Trimming removed 5 bases from V and 8 bases from J; junction bases left unmatched: 7. The CDR3 region is CAWAMTGGYSPLHF. The CDR3 DNA sequence: TGTGCCTGGGCGATGACAGGGGGTTATTCACCCCTCCACTTT. Together with reference TRBV30 and TRBJ1-6, the CDR3 gives the full variable domain: SQTIHQWPATLVQPVGSPLSLECTVEGTSNPNLYWYRQAAGRGLQLLFYSVGIGQISSEVPQNLSASRPQDRQFILSSKKLLLSDSGFYLCAWAMTGGYSPLHFGNGTRLTVT.

This clonotype was observed once. The V and J genes are TRBV12-3 or TRBV12-4 and TRBJ2-7, with D possibly TRBD2 on 5 matching bases. V was clipped by 5 bases and J by 3 bases, with 11 bases between them. This CDR3 is built from 13 residues. The CDR3 DNA reads as TGTGCCAGCAGTGGGCGCGAGGGCTACGAGCAGTACTTC. Its translation is CASSGREGYEQYF.

This clonotype was detected ten times or more. This rearrangement joins TRBV12-3 or TRBV12-4 to TRBJ1-1; D is uncertain. The CDR3 sequence is 13 residues long. V was clipped by 7 bases and J by 3 bases, with 12 bases between them. The CDR3, as DNA: TGTGCCAGCACCTATGACACTCACACTGAAGCTTTCTTT. This sequence encodes CASTYDTHTEAFF.

This clonotype was seen only a few times. The CDR3 protein is CASSSKGGYGYTF. CDR3 DNA: TGTGCCAGCAGCTCTAAGGGAGGCTATGGCTACACCTTC. The chain employs TRBV7-9 and TRBJ1-2; D ambiguous. Germline V CDR1 and CDR2: SEHNR, FQNEAQ (reference sequence). Deletions cut 4 bases from V and 4 bases from J, with 10 bases between. The CDR3 covers 13 residues.

The rearrangement links TRBV4-3 to TRBJ1-5; 8 bases match TRBD1. The CDR3 runs to 17 residues. V lost 1 base and J lost 4; bases outside the gene matches: 9. Germline CDR1 is LGHNA and CDR2 is YSLEER. The CDR3 region is CASSQGYHRDRNQPQHF. The CDR3 DNA sequence: TGCGCCAGCAGCCAAGGATACCACCGGGACAGGAATCAGCCCCAGCATTTT.

The chain joins TRBV12-3 or TRBV12-4 to TRBJ2-2, with D possibly matching TRBD2 (7 bases). This CDR3 has 15 amino acids. The V gene lost 3 bases and the J gene lost 4 bases, with 12 bases spanning the gap. CDR3 bases: TGTGCCAGCAGTTTGGGGGGGCGAGGCACCGGGGAGCTGTTTTTT. Amino acid sequence: CASSLGGRGTGELFF.

The chain recombines TRBV5-6 with TRBJ2-2; TRBD2 aligns across 10 bases. The V gene end was trimmed by 3 bases and the J gene end by 5 bases; junction bases not matched to a gene: 10. Germline V gene lookup returns CDR1 SGHDT and CDR2 YYEEEE. The length of the CDR3 is 17 residues. CDR3 sequence reads: CASSSPGLATLTGELFF. The CDR3 DNA reads TGTGCCAGCAGCTCACCGGGACTAGCGACACTAACCGGGGAGCTGTTTTTT.

This chain links TRBV2 with TRBJ2-3; 8 nucleotides agree with TRBD2. This CDR3 is built from 15 residues. V dropped 6 bases and J dropped 0; count of bases not matched to a gene: 5. Germline V gives CDR1 SNHLY, CDR2 FYNNEI. CDR3 sequence: CASRIGRVSTDTQYF. CDR3 nucleotide sequence: TGTGCCAGCAGAATCGGGAGGGTTAGCACAGATACGCAGTATTTT. Supplemented by reference TRBV2 and TRBJ2-3, the full variable domain reads EPEVTQTPSHQVTQMGQEVILRCVPISNHLYFYWYRQILGQKVEFLVSFYNNEISEKSEIFDDQFSVERPDGSNFTLKIRSTKLEDSAMYFCASRIGRVSTDTQYFGPGTRLTVL.

This clonotype was seen only a few times. This rearrangement joins TRBV4-1 to TRBJ2-6; no definite D call. Trimming took off 1 base at V and 2 bases at J, with 9 bases between the two ends. The CDR3 sequence is 16 residues long. In germline, CDR1 is MGHRA, CDR2 YSYEKL. The CDR3 is CASSQVSQTGANVLTF. The DNA of the CDR3 is TGCGCCAGCAGCCAAGTATCTCAGACTGGGGCCAACGTCCTGACTTTC.

This clonotype has just a few counts. This chain links TRBV5-6 with TRBJ2-3; D unclear. The CDR3 has 11 residues. Per germline, CDR1 SGHDT and CDR2 YYEEEE. Trimming took 4 bases from V and 6 from J, leaving 6 bases between them. CDR3 DNA: TGTGCCAGCAGCGCCCCTGATACGCAGTATTTT. Protein: CASSAPDTQYF.

The V gene is TRBV4-2, the J gene TRBJ2-3, with 12 nucleotides matching TRBD2. V was pared by 1 base and J by 6 bases, with 8 bases of the junction left unmatched. The CDR3 extends over 17 amino acids. CDR1 and CDR2 (germline): LGHNA, YNFKEQ. The CDR3 DNA reads TGTGCCAGCAGCCAAGCGGCTAGCGGGAGGGTAACGGATACGCAGTATTTT. This codes for CASSQAASGRVTDTQYF.

This clonotype has ten or more counts. The chain has TRBV20-1 and TRBJ2-2; weak D call: TRBD2 (6 bases). The CDR3 is 12 residues long. Germline V CDR1 and CDR2: DFQATT, SNEGSKA (reference sequence). The V end was cut by 7 bases, the J end by 10 bases, with 16 bases between. The CDR3 bases are TGCAGTGTTCGGGCTAGCGAGGCGGAGCTGTTTTTT. It codes for CSVRASEAELFF.

The chain employs TRBV3-1 and TRBJ2-2, with D perhaps matching TRBD1 (5 bases). The length of the CDR3 is 15 residues. V was pared by 7 bases and J by 1 base, with 13 bases between. Per the germline V gene, CDR1 is LGHDT and CDR2 is YNNKEL (reference sequence). CDR3 sequence: CASTERGRNTGELFF. CDR3 DNA: TGTGCCAGCACCGAAAGGGGTCGGAACACCGGGGAGCTGTTTTTT.

This clonotype has at least ten counts. V usage is TRBV29-1 and J usage is TRBJ1-1; D is possibly TRBD1 (5 bases). Germline V gene lookup returns CDR1 SQVTM and CDR2 ANQGSEA. With 2 bases removed from V and 6 bases from J, the gap between germline ends came to 10 bases. The CDR3 spans 12 residues. CDR3 nucleotides: TGCAGCGTTGAACGTGAGGGGTCTGAAGCTTTCTTT. Amino acid sequence: CSVEREGSEAFF.

The rearrangement joins TRBV6-2 or TRBV6-3 to TRBJ2-2, with 10 bases fitting TRBD1. J was trimmed by 2 bases and V by 6 bases; bases with no gene match: 3. The CDR3 consists of 15 residues. CDR1 and CDR2 (germline): MNHEY, SVGEGT. The CDR3 DNA reads TGTGCCAGCAGGAAGACAGGGGGCAACACCGGGGAGCTGTTTTTT. Translated, it gives CASRKTGGNTGELFF.

This chain connects TRBV10-2 to TRBJ2-5, with 11 bases identical to TRBD1. Trimming at V came to 8 bases and at J to 7 bases, leaving 3 bases not matched to a gene. This CDR3 is 12 amino acids long. CDR1 is WSHSY and CDR2 is SAAADI in the germline V gene. As DNA, the CDR3 is TGCGCCAGCGGGACAGGGGGATTGACCCAGTACTTC. Protein product: CASGTGGLTQYF.

The chain recombines TRBV15 with TRBJ2-1; D unresolved. Trimming removed 7 bases from V and 8 bases from J, with 18 bases in between. There are 14 residues in the CDR3. Per the germline V gene, CDR1 is LNHNV and CDR2 is YYDKDF (reference sequence). The DNA for the CDR3 is TGTGCCACCAAGTCTGGGTCAGCGTACCATGAGCAGTTCTTC. Translating it yields CATKSGSAYHEQFF.

The chain joins TRBV20-1 to TRBJ1-1; D is perhaps TRBD1 (5 bases). Germline V gene lookup returns CDR1 DFQATT and CDR2 SNEGSKA (reference sequence). The V end was cut by 5 bases, the J end by 0 bases, with 13 bases between. This CDR3 comprises 14 residues. CDR3 DNA sequence: TGCAGTGCTGCCAAGGGGCAGGTGAACACTGAAGCTTTCTTT. Amino acids: CSAAKGQVNTEAFF.

The rearrangement links TRBV28 to TRBJ1-2, with D unresolved. This CDR3 comprises 13 residues. Trimming pared 5 bases from V and 5 bases from J, leaving 12 bases between. Germline lookup yields CDR1 MDHEN and CDR2 SYDVKM. Here the CDR3 reads CASSNGISYGYTF. The CDR3 DNA is TGTGCCAGCAGTAACGGAATATCGTATGGCTACACCTTC.